Given below is one T cell receptor (beta chain) in context. Its matching antigen is unknown. The data derive from a study of T cells in localized non-small cell lung cancer. General study findings and limits: Because sequencing included only one region (of the tumor), heterogeneity remains possible. Adjacent lung was found to contain a median around 58 of the top 100 tumor clones.

The table came from immunoSEQ multiplex PCR; TCRdb's copy has only in-frame clones and leaves some out. The table includes roughly 26,000 clones, around nine tenths detected once. Germline assignment: CDR1 SGHTA and CDR2 FQGNSA. V dropped 2 bases and J dropped 6 bases, with 10 bases sitting between them. The CDR3 length is 13 residues. The sequence was obtained from a female donor older than 55 with stage II squamous cell lung carcinoma. Source: peripheral blood, taken before any cancer treatment. This chain uses TRBV7-2 with TRBJ1-2; D uncertain. The chain's CDR3 is CASSLNSVNGYTF. CDR3 sequence (DNA): TGTGCCAGCAGCTTAAACAGCGTTAATGGCTACACCTTC.